This T cell receptor (beta chain) is from a study of blood T cell repertoires in COVID-19. The overall study: The United States, Italy and Spain provided the acute and convalescent COVID-19 samples.

Enrollees, about 18 to 100 years old, lived in about two dozen US areas. Two negative PCRs, clearance, or symptom resolution had been documented for recovered Cohort 3 donors. The method was immunoSEQ multiplex PCR; TCRdb's version includes in-frame clones alone and lacks a portion of them. The table lists more than 200,000 clones, about four fifths of them singletons. Germline assignment: CDR1 SGDLS and CDR2 YYNGEE. The CDR3 totals 14 residues. J was trimmed by 6 bases and V by 3 bases; bases with no gene match: 3. The sequence was obtained from a man aged 55 to 70 who had recovered from COVID-19. The chain recombines TRBV9 with TRBJ1-1, with 12 bases fitting TRBD1. Sequencing input: PBMCs or T cells enriched from blood (not recorded which). This chain's CDR3 is CASSAGQGASEAFF. The CDR3 DNA reads as TGTGCCAGCAGCGCGGGACAGGGGGCCTCTGAAGCTTTCTTT.